This T cell receptor beta chain was profiled in a study of blood T cell repertoires in COVID-19. V was cut by 2 bases and J by 8 bases, with 12 bases left in between. CDR1 and CDR2 (germline): LGHNA, YNFKEQ. This CDR3 comprises 14 residues. This table comes from immunoSEQ multiplex PCR, and its TCRdb copy is limited to in-frame clones, with some not included. The sample carries 95,000 to 120,000 clones, roughly 80% recorded once. The V gene is TRBV4-2, the J gene TRBJ1-4, with D unresolved. Sequences were obtained from peripheral blood. The source is a man aged 50 to 59 with acute or convalescent COVID-19. CDR3 nucleotides: TGTGCCAGCAGCCAACCACAGCAAACCGAAAAACTGTTTTTT. Its translation: CASSQPQQTEKLFF.